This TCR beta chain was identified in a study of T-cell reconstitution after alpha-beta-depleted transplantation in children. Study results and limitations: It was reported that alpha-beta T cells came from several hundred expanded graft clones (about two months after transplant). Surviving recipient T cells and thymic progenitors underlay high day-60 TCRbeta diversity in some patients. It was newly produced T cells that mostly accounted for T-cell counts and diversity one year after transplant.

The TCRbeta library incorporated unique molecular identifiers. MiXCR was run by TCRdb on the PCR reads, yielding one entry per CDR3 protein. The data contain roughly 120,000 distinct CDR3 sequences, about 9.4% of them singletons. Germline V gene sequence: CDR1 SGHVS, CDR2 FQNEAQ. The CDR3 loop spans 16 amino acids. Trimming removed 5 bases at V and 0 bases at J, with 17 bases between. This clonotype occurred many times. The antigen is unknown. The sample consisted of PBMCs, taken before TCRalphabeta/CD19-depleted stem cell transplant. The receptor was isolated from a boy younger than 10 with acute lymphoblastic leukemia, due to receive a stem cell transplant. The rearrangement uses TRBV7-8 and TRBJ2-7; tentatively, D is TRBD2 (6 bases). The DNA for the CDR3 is TGTGCCAGCAGCCGGCACCAGGGACTCGCCTCCTACGAGCAGTACTTC. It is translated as CASSRHQGLASYEQYF.